This TCR beta chain stems from a study of cytomegalovirus exposure and HLA in healthy donors. Study-wide points: Across HLA loci, a later analysis found differing TCR association rates, with DRB1 most and HLA-C fewest.

Only a few counts were recorded for this clone. Its cognate antigen is unknown. Primers included in the PCR were 60 Vbeta and 13 Jbeta primers. Repertoires were generated with immunoSEQ multiplex PCR, while TCRdb's copy carries only in-frame clones and drops some. The sample records 70,000 or so clones, around 64% being singletons. The CDR3 sequence is 16 residues long. The J segment lost 0 bases and the V segment lost 2 bases, leaving 4 bases of the junction unmatched. Germline V gene sequence: CDR1 MNHNY, CDR2 SVGAGI (reference sequence). The sample comprised PBMCs. This chain connects TRBV6-6 to TRBJ2-1; 7 positions match TRBD1. This receptor was taken from a woman aged 45-65 years in good health and CMV-seronegative. The CDR3 DNA follows: TGTGCCAGCAGTTACGAACGACAGGGCTCCTACAATGAGCAGTTCTTC. The encoded protein is CASSYERQGSYNEQFF.